The present T cell receptor (beta chain) was sequenced within a study of T-cell reconstitution after alpha-beta-depleted transplantation in children. The CDR3 sequence is 16 residues long. Germline CDR1 DFQATT, CDR2 SNEGSKA (reference sequence). V dropped 0 bases and J dropped 0; count of bases not matched to a gene: 4. Unique molecular identifiers were used in preparing the TCRbeta library. TCRdb recomputed calls from the PCR reads with MiXCR, one row per CDR3 protein. The sample lists around 530,000 distinct CDR3 sequences, over 25% occurring once. The chain links TRBV20-1 to TRBJ2-2; 7 bases align to TRBD1. This receptor was obtained from a human donor who donated a stem cell graft to a child with aplastic anemia. The sequencing here drew on PBMCs from the stem cell graft donor, taken from the stem cell graft. CDR3 in DNA: TGCAGTGCTAGAGAGGGGACAGCTACGAACACCGGGGAGCTGTTTTTT. Protein sequence: CSAREGTATNTGELFF.